The present entry profiles one T cell receptor (beta chain) with its context. The antigen remains undetermined. These data belong to a study of pediatric ulcerative colitis. The table came from immunoSEQ multiplex PCR; TCRdb's copy has only in-frame clones and leaves some out. The sample shows tens of thousands of clones, about 89% of them seen only once. Study-wide points: Repertoires came from total lymphocyte DNA, not specific subsets. Compared with controls, ulcerative colitis showed greater blood-rectum clone sharing. A couple of rectal CDR3 clonotypes occurred in all ulcerative colitis patients. Acute severe colitis showed lower rectal diversity from clonal expansions.

Per germline, CDR1 MNHEY and CDR2 SVGAGI. The ends lost 5 bases at V and 1 base at J; junction bases unmatched: 8. The CDR3 extends over 15 amino acids. The TCR originated in a boy younger than 18 who was a control in a study of pediatric ulcerative colitis. J is TRBJ2-7 and V is TRBV6-5; 7 bases align to TRBD2. The source material was blood. CDR3 DNA sequence: TGTGCCAGCAGTCCCGTCCCCGGGGGGTCCTACGAGCAGTACTTC. The encoded protein is CASSPVPGGSYEQYF.